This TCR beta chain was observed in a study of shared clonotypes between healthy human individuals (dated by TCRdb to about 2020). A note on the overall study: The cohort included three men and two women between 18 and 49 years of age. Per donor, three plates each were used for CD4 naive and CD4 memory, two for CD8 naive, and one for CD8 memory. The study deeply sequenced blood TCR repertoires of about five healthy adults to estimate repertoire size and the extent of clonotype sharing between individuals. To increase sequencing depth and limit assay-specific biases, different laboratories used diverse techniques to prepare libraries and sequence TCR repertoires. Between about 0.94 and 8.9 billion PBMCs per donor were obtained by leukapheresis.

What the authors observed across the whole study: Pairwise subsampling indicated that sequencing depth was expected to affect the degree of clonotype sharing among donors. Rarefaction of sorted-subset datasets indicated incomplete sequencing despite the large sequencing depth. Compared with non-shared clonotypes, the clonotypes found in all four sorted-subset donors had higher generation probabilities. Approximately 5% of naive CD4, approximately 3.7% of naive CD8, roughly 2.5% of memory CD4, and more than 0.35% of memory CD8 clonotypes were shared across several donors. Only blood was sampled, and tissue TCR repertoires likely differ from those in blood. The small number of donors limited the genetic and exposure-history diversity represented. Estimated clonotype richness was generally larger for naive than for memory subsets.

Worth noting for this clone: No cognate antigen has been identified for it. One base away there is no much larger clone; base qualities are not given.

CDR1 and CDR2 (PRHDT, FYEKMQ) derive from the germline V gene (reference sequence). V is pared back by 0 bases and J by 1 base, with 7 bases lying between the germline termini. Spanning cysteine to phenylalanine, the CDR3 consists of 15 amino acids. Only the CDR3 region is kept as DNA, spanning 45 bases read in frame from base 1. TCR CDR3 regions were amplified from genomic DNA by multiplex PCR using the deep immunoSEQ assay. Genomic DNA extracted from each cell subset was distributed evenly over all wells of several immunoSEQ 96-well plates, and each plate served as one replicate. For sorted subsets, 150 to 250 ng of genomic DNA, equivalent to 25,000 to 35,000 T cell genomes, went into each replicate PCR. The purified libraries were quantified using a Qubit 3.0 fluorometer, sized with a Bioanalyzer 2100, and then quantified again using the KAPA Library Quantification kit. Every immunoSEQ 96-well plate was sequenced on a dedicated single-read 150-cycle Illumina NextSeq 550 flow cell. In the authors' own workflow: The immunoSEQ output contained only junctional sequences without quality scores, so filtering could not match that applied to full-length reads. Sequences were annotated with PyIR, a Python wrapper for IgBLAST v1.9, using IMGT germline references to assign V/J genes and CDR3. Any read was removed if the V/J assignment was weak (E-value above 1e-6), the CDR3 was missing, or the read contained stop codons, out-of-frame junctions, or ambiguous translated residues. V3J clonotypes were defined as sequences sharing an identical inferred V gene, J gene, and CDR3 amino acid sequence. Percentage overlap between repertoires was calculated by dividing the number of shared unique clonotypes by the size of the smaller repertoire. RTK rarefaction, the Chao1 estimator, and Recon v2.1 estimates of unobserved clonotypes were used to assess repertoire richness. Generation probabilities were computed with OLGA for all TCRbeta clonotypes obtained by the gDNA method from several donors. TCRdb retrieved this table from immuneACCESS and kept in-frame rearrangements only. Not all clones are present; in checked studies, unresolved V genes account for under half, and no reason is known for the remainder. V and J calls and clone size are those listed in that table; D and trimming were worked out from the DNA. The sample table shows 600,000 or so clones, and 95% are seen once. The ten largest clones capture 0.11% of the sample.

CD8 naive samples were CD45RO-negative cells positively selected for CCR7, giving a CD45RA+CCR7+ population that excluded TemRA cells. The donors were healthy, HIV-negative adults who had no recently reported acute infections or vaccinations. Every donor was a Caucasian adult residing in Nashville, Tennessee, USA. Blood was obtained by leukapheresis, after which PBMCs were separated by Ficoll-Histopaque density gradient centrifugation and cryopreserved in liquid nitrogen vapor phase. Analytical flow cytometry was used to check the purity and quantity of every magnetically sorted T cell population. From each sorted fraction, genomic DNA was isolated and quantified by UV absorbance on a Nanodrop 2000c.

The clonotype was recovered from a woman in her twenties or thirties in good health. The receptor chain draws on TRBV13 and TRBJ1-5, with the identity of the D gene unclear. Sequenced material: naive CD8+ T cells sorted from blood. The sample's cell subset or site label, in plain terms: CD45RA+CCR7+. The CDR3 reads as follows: CASSLGQLSNQPQHF. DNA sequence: TGTGCCAGCAGCTTAGGCCAGTTAAGCAATCAGCCCCAGCATTTT. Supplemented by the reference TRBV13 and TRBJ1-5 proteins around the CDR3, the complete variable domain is AAGVIQSPRHLIKEKRETATLKCYPIPRHDTVYWYQQGPGQDPQFLISFYEKMQSDKGSIPDRFSAQQFSDYHSELNMSSLELGDSALYFCASSLGQLSNQPQHFGDGTRLSIL.